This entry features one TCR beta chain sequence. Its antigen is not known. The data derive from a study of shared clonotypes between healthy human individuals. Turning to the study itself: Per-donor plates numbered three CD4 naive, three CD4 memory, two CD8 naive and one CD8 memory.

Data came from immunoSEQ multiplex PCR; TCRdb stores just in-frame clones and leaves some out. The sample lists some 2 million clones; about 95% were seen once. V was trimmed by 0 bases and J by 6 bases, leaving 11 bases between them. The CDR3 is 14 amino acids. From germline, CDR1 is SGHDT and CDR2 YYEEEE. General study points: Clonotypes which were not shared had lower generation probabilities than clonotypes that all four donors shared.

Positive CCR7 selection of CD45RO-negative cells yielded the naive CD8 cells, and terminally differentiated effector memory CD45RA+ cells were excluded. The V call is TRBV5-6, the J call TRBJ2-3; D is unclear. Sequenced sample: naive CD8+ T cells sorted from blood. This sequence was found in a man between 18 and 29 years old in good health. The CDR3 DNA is TGTGCCAGCAGCTTGGAAGGGTTTACGGATACGCAGTATTTT. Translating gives CASSLEGFTDTQYF.